This T cell receptor beta chain was documented in a study of T cell repertoires in cytomegalovirus infection. In the study overall: TCR beta signatures that were public indicated CMV infection and matching HLA type.

TCRdb reanalysed the reads using MiXCR and keeps one entry per CDR3 protein. Found here are about 69,000 distinct CDR3 sequences, about 26% of them singletons; the top ten hold roughly three fifths. The CDR3 extends over 16 amino acids. Unmatched junction bases numbered 11, after V lost 3 bases and J lost 5 bases. This clonotype showed up just a few times. Its antigen remains unidentified. The V call is TRBV12-3 or TRBV12-4, the J call TRBJ2-3; 7 nucleotides agree with TRBD2. The material was CD8+ T cells from cultured PBMCs, obtained from culture after CMV antigen stimulation. The receptor was isolated from a human donor in good health (CMV status not recorded). Some clones in this sample may be carry-over from other donors' samples. The CDR3 loop is CASSFFFAGDRDTQYF. The CDR3, as DNA: TGTGCCAGCAGTTTTTTCTTTGCGGGAGATCGAGATACGCAGTATTTT.